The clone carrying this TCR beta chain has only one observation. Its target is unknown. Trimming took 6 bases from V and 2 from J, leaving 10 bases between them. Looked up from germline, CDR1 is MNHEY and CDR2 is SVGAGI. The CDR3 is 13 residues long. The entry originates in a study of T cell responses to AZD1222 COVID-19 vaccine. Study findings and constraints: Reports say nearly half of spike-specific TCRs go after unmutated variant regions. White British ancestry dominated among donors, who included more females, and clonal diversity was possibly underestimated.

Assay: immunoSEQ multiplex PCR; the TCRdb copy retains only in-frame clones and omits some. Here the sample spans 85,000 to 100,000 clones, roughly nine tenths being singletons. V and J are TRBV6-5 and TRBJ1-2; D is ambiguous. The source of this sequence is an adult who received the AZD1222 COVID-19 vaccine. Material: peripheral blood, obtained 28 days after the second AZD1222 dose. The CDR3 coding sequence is TGTGCCAGCAGACCAGGTGGCAACTATGGCTACACCTTC. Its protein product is CASRPGGNYGYTF.